Listed below are T cell receptor beta chains from one sample, sequenced in a study of CD8 T cells in ankylosing spondylitis. TCRdb used MiXCR to reprocess the 5' RACE reads, holding one entry per CDR3 protein. The data hold around 40,000 distinct CDR3 sequences, with around 2.8% observed a single time. Source material: blood, either unsorted or a sorted T cell fraction (not recorded which). These receptors were taken from a male donor with ankylosing spondylitis or in good health (not recorded which). Both conserved end residues are part of each CDR3. A D gene is named only where the DNA matches it firmly. Size values are once, few and many counts, or a class for expanded clones, and some rows have none.

-,TRBJ2-1,TRBV9,many,TGTGCCAGCAGCGTAGGAGGAAGGGGTCACAATGAGCAGTTCTTC,CASSVGGRGHNEQFF
-,TRBJ2-7,TRBV9,many,TGTGCCAGCAGCGTAGGAGGGGTCGTGACCTACGAGCAGTACTTC,CASSVGGVVTYEQYF
-,TRBJ2-7,TRBV9,many,TGTGCCAGCAGCGTAGGTACGCCATCCTACGAGCAGTACTTC,CASSVGTPSYEQYF
TRBD1,TRBJ2-5,TRBV9,many,TGTGCCAGCAGCACAGGGGACCGGGAGACCCAGTACTTC,CASSTGDRETQYF
-,TRBJ2-5,TRBV9,many,TGTGCCAGCAGCGTAGCTCCCAGGGGTGAAGAGACCCAGTACTTC,CASSVAPRGEETQYF
TRBD2,TRBJ2-7,TRBV9,many,TGTGCCAGCAGTGGGGGACTAGCGGGCGAGCAGTACTTC,CASSGGLAGEQYF
TRBD2,TRBJ2-2,TRBV9,many,TGTGCCAGCAGCGTAGGGGCGGGAGCCCTCGCCGGGGAGCTGTTTTTT,CASSVGAGALAGELFF
TRBD2,TRBJ2-2,TRBV9,many,TGTGCCAGCAGCTTCAGTAGCGGGAACGCCGGGGAGCTGTTTTTT,CASSFSSGNAGELFF
-,TRBJ2-2,TRBV9,many,TGTGCCAGCAGCGCTCGCCCAGCGGCCAACACCGGGGAGCTGTTTTTT,CASSARPAANTGELFF
-,TRBJ2-7,TRBV9,many,TGTGCCAGCAGCCCCCGCTCTGAGCGGCCCTACGAGCAGTACTTC,CASSPRSERPYEQYF
TRBD1,TRBJ1-1,TRBV9,-,TGTGCCAGCAGCCCTCGATGGGACAGCCTTCGGGGAGAAGCTTTCTTT,CASSPRWDSLRGEAFF
TRBD1,TRBJ1-5,TRBV9,many,TGTGCCAGCAGCAAGGGACAGGGGGGCAATCAGCCCCAGCATTTT,CASSKGQGGNQPQHF
TRBD1,TRBJ2-1,TRBV9,many,TGTGCCAGCAGCGTAGAGACCGGGACAGGGGGCTGGAATGAGCAGTTCTTC,CASSVETGTGGWNEQFF
-,TRBJ2-5,TRBV9,-,TGTGCCAGCAGCGTAAGGAGCGACCAAGAGACCCAGTACTTC,CASSVRSDQETQYF
TRBD2,TRBJ2-2,TRBV9,many,TGTGCCAGCAGCGTCGACTCGGGGAGGGCCTTTACCGGGGAGCTGTTTTTT,CASSVDSGRAFTGELFF
-,TRBJ2-2,TRBV9,many,TGTGCCAGCAGCGTCAGTCAGAGGAACACCGGGGAGCTGTTTTTT,CASSVSQRNTGELFF
TRBD2,TRBJ2-1,TRBV9,many,TGTGCCAGCAGCGTAGGGGGACTACCGACCGGCAATGAGCAGTTCTTC,CASSVGGLPTGNEQFF
-,TRBJ2-3,TRBV9,many,TGTGCCAGCAGCGTAGAAGGTAGCGGAAAGCAGTATTTT,CASSVEGSGKQYF
-,TRBJ2-1,TRBV9,many,TGTGCCAGCAGCGTAGTGAGCGGACAGCTCTCCTACAATGAGCAGTTCTTC,CASSVVSGQLSYNEQFF
TRBD2,TRBJ2-1,TRBV9,many,TGTGCCAGCAGCGAGAGGGAGGGATCCTACAATGAGCAGTTCTTC,CASSEREGSYNEQFF
-,TRBJ2-5,TRBV9,many,TGTGCCAGCAGCGTAGTCAAGGACAGCCATCGGGAGACCCAGTACTTC,CASSVVKDSHRETQYF
-,TRBJ2-2,TRBV9,many,TGTGCCAGCAGCGTAGCAACTGGCGCGAACACCGGGGAGCTGTTTTTT,CASSVATGANTGELFF
-,TRBJ1-6,TRBV9,many,TGTGCCAGCAGCGTAGAGGGCAGGGTAGATTCACCCCTCCACTTT,CASSVEGRVDSPLHF
-,TRBJ2-7,TRBV9,many,TGTGCCAGCAGCGTAGGACTACCTGCCTCCGAGCAGTACTTC,CASSVGLPASEQYF
TRBD1,TRBJ2-1,TRBV9,many,TGTGCCAGCAGCGTAGACAGGGGGGAGCAGTTCTTC,CASSVDRGEQFF
-,TRBJ2-6,TRBV9,many,TGTGCCAGCAGCGTAAGCCAGGGGAGCTCTGGGGCCAACGTCCTGACTTTC,CASSVSQGSSGANVLTF
TRBD2,TRBJ2-1,TRBV9,many,TGTGCCAGCAGCCCCCTCCTAGCGGGAGGTTACAATGAGCAGTTCTTC,CASSPLLAGGYNEQFF
-,TRBJ2-1,TRBV9,many,TGTGCCAGCAGCGTAGAGGCCCAGTACAATGAGCAGTTCTTC,CASSVEAQYNEQFF
TRBD2,TRBJ2-1,TRBV9,many,TGTGCCAGCAGCGTCACTAGCGGGAGGGCGTGGGGCAATGAGCAGTTCTTC,CASSVTSGRAWGNEQFF
-,TRBJ1-1,TRBV9,many,TGTGCCAGCAGCGTATCGGAGAACACTGAAGCTTTCTTT,CASSVSENTEAFF
TRBD1,TRBJ1-4,TRBV9,many,TGTGCCAGCAGCGTAGGGGGACAGGACGAAAAACTGTTTTTT,CASSVGGQDEKLFF
-,TRBJ2-1,TRBV9,many,TGTGCCAGCAGCGCTAACAATGAGCAGTTCTTC,CASSANNEQFF
-,TRBJ2-5,TRBV9,many,TGTGCCAGCACCCCCGGGGCACAGGAGACCCAGTACTTC,CASTPGAQETQYF
TRBD2,TRBJ2-5,TRBV9,many,TGTGCCAGCAGCGTAGATGGCGGGAGTGCAGTATGGGAGACCCAGTACTTC,CASSVDGGSAVWETQYF
TRBD2,TRBJ2-1,TRBV9,many,TGTGCCAGCAGCGTAGTCCTCGGGAGGGCAGAAGTCTTC,CASSVVLGRAEVF
TRBD2,TRBJ2-7,TRBV9,-,TGTGCCAGCAGCGAGGGGTCAGGCGGGAGAACCTACGAGCAGTACTTC,CASSEGSGGRTYEQYF
TRBD1,TRBJ2-2,TRBV9,-,TGTGCCAGCACCGTAGTTGGACAGGGTAACGGGGAGCTGTTTTTT,CASTVVGQGNGELFF
-,TRBJ2-2,TRBV9,many,TGTGCCAGCAGCGTAGCTACTGGTTCCGGGGAGCTGTTTTTT,CASSVATGSGELFF
TRBD1,TRBJ2-2,TRBV23-1,-,TGCGCCAGGGGCGAGCTCGTGGGGACAGCCACCCGGAACACCGGGGAGCTGTTTTTT,CARGELVGTATRNTGELFF
TRBD2,TRBJ2-3,TRBV9,many,TGTGCCAGCAGCCCCGGGACTAGCGGGGTGAGCACAGATACGCAGTATTTT,CASSPGTSGVSTDTQYF
-,TRBJ2-7,TRBV9,many,TGTGCCAGCAGCGTAGCGCCGCAGTCCTACGAGCAGTACTTC,CASSVAPQSYEQYF
-,TRBJ2-1,TRBV9,many,TGTGCCAGCAGCGTAGGGGACCCAGCCGTCAATGAGCAGTTCTTC,CASSVGDPAVNEQFF
TRBD2,TRBJ2-2,TRBV9,many,TGTGCCAGCACCACGGGAGGGGCGAACACCGGGGAGCTGTTTTTT,CASTTGGANTGELFF
TRBD2,TRBJ2-1,TRBV9,many,TGTGCCAGCGACCGCGGGGGAGGCTCCTACAATGAGCAGTTCTTC,CASDRGGGSYNEQFF
TRBD1,TRBJ2-3,TRBV23-1,few,TGCGCCAGCAGTCTTGTGACAGGGGTTGGAGATACGCAGTATTTT,CASSLVTGVGDTQYF
-,TRBJ2-1,TRBV9,many,TGTGCCAGCAGCGCCGCGTGGGGCGGGTCCTACAATGAGCAGTTCTTC,CASSAAWGGSYNEQFF
-,TRBJ2-1,TRBV9,many,TGTGCCAGCAACAATAGGGCGGGAAGTCATGAGCAGTTCTTC,CASNNRAGSHEQFF
-,TRBJ1-3,TRBV9,many,TGTGCCAGCAGCGTGGATAACTCTGGAAACACCATATATTTT,CASSVDNSGNTIYF
-,TRBJ2-5,TRBV27,many,TGTGCCAGCAGAAAGACCCAGTACTTC,CASRKTQYF
TRBD2,TRBJ2-2,TRBV9,medium-sized,TGTGCCAGCAGCGGTCAACTAGCGTCCGGGGAGCTGTTTTTT,CASSGQLASGELFF
-,TRBJ2-3,TRBV9,many,TGTGCCAGCAGCGTGGTGGACCGCTCAAGTACGCAGTATTTT,CASSVVDRSSTQYF
-,TRBJ2-1,TRBV9,many,TGTGCCAGCAGCGTTAACAATGAGCAGTTCTTC,CASSVNNEQFF
-,TRBJ1-4,TRBV9,many,TGTGCCAGCAGCGTGGGGACAACAACTAATGAAAAACTGTTTTTT,CASSVGTTTNEKLFF
-,TRBJ2-1,TRBV9,many,TGTGCCAGCAGCGTGGGGAACAGGGTGAGCTCCTACAATGAGCAGTTCTTC,CASSVGNRVSSYNEQFF
-,TRBJ2-7,TRBV9,many,TGTGCCAGCAGCGTAGGGGGTCACAGCGGCTACGAGCAGTACTTC,CASSVGGHSGYEQYF
TRBD1,TRBJ1-6,TRBV9,many,TGTGCCAGCAGCCGCGGACAGGGGAGGGGAAATTCACCCCTCCACTTT,CASSRGQGRGNSPLHF
TRBD2,TRBJ2-1,TRBV9,many,TGTGCCAGCAGCGTAGCTGTCAGCGGGAGGGGCAATGAGCAGTTCTTC,CASSVAVSGRGNEQFF
TRBD1,TRBJ2-2,TRBV9,many,TGTGCCAGCAGCGTTCTGTTCGGACAGGGGAACACCGGGGAGCTGTTTTTT,CASSVLFGQGNTGELFF
-,TRBJ2-7,TRBV9,many,TGTGCCAGCAGCGTAGCCGGGGCCGGCTCCTACGAGCAGTACTTC,CASSVAGAGSYEQYF
TRBD2,TRBJ2-3,TRBV9,many,TGTGCCAGCAGCCCGACTAGCTGGCCAGATACGCAGTATTTT,CASSPTSWPDTQYF